The present T cell receptor beta chain was sequenced within a study of OX40 agonist ivuxolimab in advanced cancers. Turning to the study itself: Every 2 weeks, patients got intravenous ivuxolimab at one of six dose levels (0.01-10 mg/kg).

V lost 1 base and J 6 bases, leaving 10 bases between the germline ends. Germline V gives CDR1 SGHTA, CDR2 FQGNSA. The CDR3 runs to 14 residues. At cycle 4 day 1, cycle 7 day 1, and baseline, blood was sampled. Data came from immunoSEQ multiplex PCR; TCRdb stores just in-frame clones and leaves some out. The sample has some 50,000 clones; around 86% are singletons. The sequencing used CD4+ or CD8+ T cells sorted from blood, collected in a trial of the OX40 agonist ivuxolimab. The sequence came from an adult with an advanced solid tumor such as melanoma, head and neck, liver or kidney cancer. The rearrangement links TRBV7-2 to TRBJ1-5; possibly TRBD1 for D (5 bases). The CDR3 region is CASSLGGVSQPQHF. DNA for the CDR3: TGTGCCAGCAGCTTAGGAGGGGTCTCTCAGCCCCAGCATTTT.